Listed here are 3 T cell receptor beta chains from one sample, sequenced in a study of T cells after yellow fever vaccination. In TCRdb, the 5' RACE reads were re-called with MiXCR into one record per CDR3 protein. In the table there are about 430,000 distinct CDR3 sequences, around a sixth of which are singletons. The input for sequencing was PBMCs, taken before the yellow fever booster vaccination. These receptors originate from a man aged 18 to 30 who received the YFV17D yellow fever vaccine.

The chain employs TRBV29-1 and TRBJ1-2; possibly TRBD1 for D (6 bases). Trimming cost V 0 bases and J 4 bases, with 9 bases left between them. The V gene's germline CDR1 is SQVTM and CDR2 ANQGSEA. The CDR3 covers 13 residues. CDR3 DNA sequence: TGCAGCGTTGAAGACAGGGGAGGCTATGGCTACACCTTC. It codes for CSVEDRGGYGYTF.

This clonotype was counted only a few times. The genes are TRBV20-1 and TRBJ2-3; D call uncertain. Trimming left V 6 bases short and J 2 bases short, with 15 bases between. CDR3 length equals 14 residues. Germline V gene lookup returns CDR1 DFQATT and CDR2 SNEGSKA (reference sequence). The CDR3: CSARTKIDTDTQYF. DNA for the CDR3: TGCAGTGCCCGGACGAAGATAGACACAGATACGCAGTATTTT.

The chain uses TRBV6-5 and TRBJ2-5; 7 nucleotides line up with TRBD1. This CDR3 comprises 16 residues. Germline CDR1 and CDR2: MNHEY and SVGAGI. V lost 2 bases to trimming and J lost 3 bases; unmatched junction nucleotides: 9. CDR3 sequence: CASSYRRQGRKETQYF. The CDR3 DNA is TGTGCCAGCAGTTACCGAAGACAGGGAAGAAAAGAGACCCAGTACTTC.